Sequencing of this TCR beta chain was carried out in a study of cytomegalovirus exposure and HLA in healthy donors. V lost 1 base and J lost 6; bases outside the gene matches: 4. The length of the CDR3 is 16 residues. Germline loops: CDR1 LNHNV, CDR2 YYDKDF (reference sequence). The PCR employed 60 Vbeta primers together with 13 Jbeta primers. Assay: immunoSEQ multiplex PCR; the TCRdb copy retains only in-frame clones and omits some. The sample features 55,000 to 75,000 clones, with approximately 1.8% in its top ten. The chain links TRBV15 to TRBJ2-3; 13 bases are shared with TRBD2. This TCR came from a woman aged 30 to 39 in good health and CMV-seronegative. Sequencing was performed on PBMCs. CDR3 loop: CATSRGTSGSKDTQYF. Here the CDR3 DNA reads TGTGCCACCAGCAGAGGGACTAGCGGGAGTAAGGATACGCAGTATTTT.